This entry concerns a single T cell receptor (beta chain). As handled by the study authors: Reference gene primer amplification in the assay estimated nucleated cell counts. Profiling relied on immunoSEQ multiplex PCR, and the TCRdb table lists in-frame clones only, not all of them. From that table come the V and J calls and clone size; the DNA was used to work out D and trimming. The data show about 190,000 clones, about 80% seen once. CDR1 and CDR2 from the germline V gene are SNHLY and FYNNEI. Trimming removed 2 bases from V and 6 bases from J, with 14 bases in between. This CDR3 is 16 amino acids long. The sample is drawn from a study of blood T cell repertoires in COVID-19. For the study at large: From the United States, Italy and Spain came samples of acute and convalescent COVID-19.

The receptor was isolated from a man in his sixties with acute or convalescent COVID-19. The rearrangement joins TRBV2 to TRBJ1-6, with D perhaps TRBD1 (5 bases). The specimen was peripheral blood. CDR3 DNA: TGTGCCAGCAGTGAATTGGGCAGGGAGGGTAATTCACCCCTCCACTTT. Translating it yields CASSELGREGNSPLHF.